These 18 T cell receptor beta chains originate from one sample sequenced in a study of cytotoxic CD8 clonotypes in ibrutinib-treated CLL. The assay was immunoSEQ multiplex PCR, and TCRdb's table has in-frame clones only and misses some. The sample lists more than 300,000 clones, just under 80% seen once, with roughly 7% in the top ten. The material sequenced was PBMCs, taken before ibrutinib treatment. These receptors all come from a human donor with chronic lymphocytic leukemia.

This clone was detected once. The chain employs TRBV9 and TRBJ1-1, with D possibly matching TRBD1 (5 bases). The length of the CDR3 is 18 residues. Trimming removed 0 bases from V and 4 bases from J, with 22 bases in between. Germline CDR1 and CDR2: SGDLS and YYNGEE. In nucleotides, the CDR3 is TGTGCCAGCAGCGTAGACTTAGGGGACCTGATGTTACGCACTGAAGCTTTCTTT. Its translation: CASSVDLGDLMLRTEAFF.

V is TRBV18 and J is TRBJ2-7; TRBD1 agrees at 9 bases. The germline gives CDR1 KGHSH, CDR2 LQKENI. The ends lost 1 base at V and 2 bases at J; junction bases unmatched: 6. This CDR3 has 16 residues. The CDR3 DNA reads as TGTGCCAGCTCACCACTCCGACAGGGGGTCGCCTACGAGCAGTACTTC. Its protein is CASSPLRQGVAYEQYF.

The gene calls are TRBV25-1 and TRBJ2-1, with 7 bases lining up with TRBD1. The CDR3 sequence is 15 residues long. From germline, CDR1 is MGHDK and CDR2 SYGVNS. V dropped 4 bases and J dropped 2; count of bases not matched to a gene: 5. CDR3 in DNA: TGTGCCAGCAGTGTTTTGGGGACAGCCTACAATGAGCAGTTCTTC. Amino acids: CASSVLGTAYNEQFF.

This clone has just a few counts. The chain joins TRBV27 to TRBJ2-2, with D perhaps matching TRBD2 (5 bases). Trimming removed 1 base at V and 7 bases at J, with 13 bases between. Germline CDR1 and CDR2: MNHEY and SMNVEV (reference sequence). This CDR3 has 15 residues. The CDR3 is CASSLWAGGRGELFF. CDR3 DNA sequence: TGTGCCAGCAGTTTATGGGCGGGTGGGCGCGGGGAGCTGTTTTTT.

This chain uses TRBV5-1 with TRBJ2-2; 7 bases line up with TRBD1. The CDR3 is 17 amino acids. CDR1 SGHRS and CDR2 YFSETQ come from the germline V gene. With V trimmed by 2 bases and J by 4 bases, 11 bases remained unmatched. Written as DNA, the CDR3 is TGCGCCAGCAGCTTCACGGACAGGAGTATAAGCACCGGGGAGCTGTTTTTT. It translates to CASSFTDRSISTGELFF.

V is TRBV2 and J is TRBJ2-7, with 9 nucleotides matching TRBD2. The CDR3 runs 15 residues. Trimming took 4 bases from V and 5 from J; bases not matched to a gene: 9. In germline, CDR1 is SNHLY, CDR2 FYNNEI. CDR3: CASSVLAGAFDEQYF. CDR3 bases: TGTGCCAGCAGTGTTTTAGCGGGAGCCTTTGACGAGCAGTACTTC.

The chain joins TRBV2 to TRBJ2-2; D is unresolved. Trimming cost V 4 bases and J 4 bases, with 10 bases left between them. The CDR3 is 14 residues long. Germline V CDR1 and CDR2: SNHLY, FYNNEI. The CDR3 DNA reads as TGTGCCAGCAGTGTAGGGTTGGGCACCGGGGAGCTGTTTTTT. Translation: CASSVGLGTGELFF.

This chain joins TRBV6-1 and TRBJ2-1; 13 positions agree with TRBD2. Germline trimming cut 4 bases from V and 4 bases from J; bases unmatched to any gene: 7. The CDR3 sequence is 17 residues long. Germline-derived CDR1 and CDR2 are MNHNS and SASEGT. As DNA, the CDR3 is TGTGCCAGCAGTGCTCTACTAGCGGGAGGGCCTTACAATGAGCAGTTCTTC. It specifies CASSALLAGGPYNEQFF.

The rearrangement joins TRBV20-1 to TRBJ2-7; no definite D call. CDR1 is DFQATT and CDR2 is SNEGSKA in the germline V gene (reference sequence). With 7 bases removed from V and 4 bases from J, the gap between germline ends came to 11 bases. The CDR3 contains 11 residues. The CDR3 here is CSVGRSYEQYF. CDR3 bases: TGCAGTGTCGGCAGGTCATACGAGCAGTACTTC.

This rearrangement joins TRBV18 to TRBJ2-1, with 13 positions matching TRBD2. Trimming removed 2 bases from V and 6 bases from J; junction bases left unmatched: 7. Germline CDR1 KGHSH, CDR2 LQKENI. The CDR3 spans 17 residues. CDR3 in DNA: TGTGCCAGCTCACCATGGACTAGCGGGAGCCTCGCCAATGAGCAGTTCTTC. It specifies CASSPWTSGSLANEQFF.

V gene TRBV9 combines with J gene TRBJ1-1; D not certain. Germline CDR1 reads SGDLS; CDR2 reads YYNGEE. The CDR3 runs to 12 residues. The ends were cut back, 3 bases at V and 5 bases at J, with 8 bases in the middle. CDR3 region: CASSGRGTEAFF. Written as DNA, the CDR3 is TGTGCCAGCAGCGGCCGAGGGACTGAAGCTTTCTTT. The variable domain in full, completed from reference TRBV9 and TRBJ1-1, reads DSGVTQTPKHLITATGQRVTLRCSPRSGDLSVYWYQQSLDQGLQFLIQYYNGEERAKGNILERFSAQQFPDLHSELNLSSLELGDSALYFCASSGRGTEAFFGQGTRLTVV.

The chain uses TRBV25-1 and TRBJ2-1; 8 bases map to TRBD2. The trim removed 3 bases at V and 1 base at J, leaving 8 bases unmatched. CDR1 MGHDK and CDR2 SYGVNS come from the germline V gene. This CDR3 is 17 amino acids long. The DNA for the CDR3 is TGTGCCAGCAGTGAGTTGAGCGGGAGTGGTTCCTACAATGAGCAGTTCTTC. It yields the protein CASSELSGSGSYNEQFF.

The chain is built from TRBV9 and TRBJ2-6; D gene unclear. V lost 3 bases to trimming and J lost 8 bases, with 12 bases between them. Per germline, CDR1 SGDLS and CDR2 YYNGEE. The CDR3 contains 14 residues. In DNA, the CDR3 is TGTGCCAGCAGCGGAGCCTCCGGCCCCAACGTCCTGACTTTC. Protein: CASSGASGPNVLTF.

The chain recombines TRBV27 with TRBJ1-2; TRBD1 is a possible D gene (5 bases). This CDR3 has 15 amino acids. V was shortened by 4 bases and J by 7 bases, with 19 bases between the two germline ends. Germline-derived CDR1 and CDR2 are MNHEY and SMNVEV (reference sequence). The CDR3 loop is CASSWSGIAPGGYTF. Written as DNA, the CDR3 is TGTGCCAGCAGTTGGTCAGGGATTGCCCCGGGTGGCTACACCTTC.

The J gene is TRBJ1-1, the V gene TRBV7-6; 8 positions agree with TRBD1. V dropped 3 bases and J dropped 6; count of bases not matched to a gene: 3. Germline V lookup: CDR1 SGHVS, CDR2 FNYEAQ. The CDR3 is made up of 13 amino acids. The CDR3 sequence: CASSLAGGSEAFF. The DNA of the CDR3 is TGTGCCAGCAGCTTGGCAGGGGGCTCTGAAGCTTTCTTT.

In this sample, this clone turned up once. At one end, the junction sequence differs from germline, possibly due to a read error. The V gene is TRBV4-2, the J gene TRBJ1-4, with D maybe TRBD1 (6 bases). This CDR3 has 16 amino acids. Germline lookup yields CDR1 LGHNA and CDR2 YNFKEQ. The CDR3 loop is CASSKDRSATNEKLFF. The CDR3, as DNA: TGTGCCAGCAGCAAAGACAGGTCTGCAACTAATGAAAAACTGTTTTTT.

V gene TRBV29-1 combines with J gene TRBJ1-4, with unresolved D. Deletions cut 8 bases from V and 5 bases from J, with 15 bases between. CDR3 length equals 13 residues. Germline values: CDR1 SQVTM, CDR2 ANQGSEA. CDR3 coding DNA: TGCAGCATTACGAGGGCTGGAAATGAAAAACTGTTTTTT. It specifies CSITRAGNEKLFF.

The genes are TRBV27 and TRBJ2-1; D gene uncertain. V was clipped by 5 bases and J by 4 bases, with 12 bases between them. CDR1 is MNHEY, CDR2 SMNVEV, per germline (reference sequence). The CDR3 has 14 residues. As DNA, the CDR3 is TGTGCCAGCAGTAAGGGTAGCACTTACAATGAGCAGTTCTTC. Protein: CASSKGSTYNEQFF.